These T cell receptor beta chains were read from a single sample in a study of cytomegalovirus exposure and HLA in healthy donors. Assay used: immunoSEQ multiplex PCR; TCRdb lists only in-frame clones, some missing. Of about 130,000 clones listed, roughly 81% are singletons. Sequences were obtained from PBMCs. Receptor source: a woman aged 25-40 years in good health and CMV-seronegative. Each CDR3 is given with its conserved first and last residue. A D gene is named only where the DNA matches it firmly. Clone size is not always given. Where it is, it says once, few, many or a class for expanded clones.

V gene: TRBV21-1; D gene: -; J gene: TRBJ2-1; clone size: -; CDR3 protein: CASSTQTGMRGDEQFF; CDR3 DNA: TGTGCCAGCAGCACGCAGACAGGGATGAGGGGTGATGAGCAGTTCTTC
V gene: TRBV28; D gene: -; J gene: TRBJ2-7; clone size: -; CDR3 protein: CASSLGGAGVVHEQYF; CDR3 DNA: TGTGCCAGCAGTTTAGGGGGGGCAGGGGTCGTCCACGAGCAGTACTTC
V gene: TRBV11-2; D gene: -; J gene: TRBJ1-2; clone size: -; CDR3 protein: CASSSSIPRGRSNYGYTF; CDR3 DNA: TGTGCCAGCAGCTCGAGTATCCCCCGGGGGAGATCTAACTATGGCTACACCTTC
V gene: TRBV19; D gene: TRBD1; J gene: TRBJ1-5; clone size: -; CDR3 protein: CASEDRAGQPQHF; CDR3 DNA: TGTGCCAGTGAGGACAGGGCAGGGCAGCCCCAGCATTTT
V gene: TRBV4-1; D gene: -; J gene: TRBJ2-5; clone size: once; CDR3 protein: CASSQATGFETQYF; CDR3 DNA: TGCGCCAGCAGCCAAGCGACGGGGTTCGAGACCCAGTACTTC
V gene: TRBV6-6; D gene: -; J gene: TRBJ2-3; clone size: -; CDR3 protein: CASSYARTFTDTQYF; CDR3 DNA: TGTGCCAGCAGTTACGCACGGACTTTCACAGATACGCAGTATTTT
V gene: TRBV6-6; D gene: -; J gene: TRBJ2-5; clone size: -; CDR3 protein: CASTPRRGEETQYF; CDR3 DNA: TGTGCCAGCACCCCGCGGCGGGGCGAGGAGACCCAGTACTTC
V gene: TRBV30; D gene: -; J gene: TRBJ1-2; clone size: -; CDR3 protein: CAWRTPGMGGNYGYTF; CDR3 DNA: TGTGCCTGGAGGACGCCAGGGATGGGGGGTAACTATGGCTACACCTTC
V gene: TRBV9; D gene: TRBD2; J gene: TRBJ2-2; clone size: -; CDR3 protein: CASSARVAGGTGELFF; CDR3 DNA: TGTGCCAGCAGTGCCCGGGTAGCGGGAGGCACCGGGGAGCTGTTTTTT
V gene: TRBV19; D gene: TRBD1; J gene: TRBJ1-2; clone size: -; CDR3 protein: CASSIGRGTNYGYTF; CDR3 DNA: TGTGCCAGTAGTATAGGCAGGGGGACTAACTATGGCTACACCTTC
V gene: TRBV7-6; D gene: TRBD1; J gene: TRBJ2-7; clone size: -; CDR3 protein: CASSPGTGVYEQYF; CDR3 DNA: TGTGCCAGCAGCCCCGGGACAGGGGTCTACGAGCAGTACTTC
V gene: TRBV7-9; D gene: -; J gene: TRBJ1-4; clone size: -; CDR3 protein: CSSSSPGGLSEKLFF; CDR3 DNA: TGTTCCAGCAGCTCCCCCGGGGGGCTTTCTGAAAAACTGTTTTTT
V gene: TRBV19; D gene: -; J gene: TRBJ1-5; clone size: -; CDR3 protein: CASSIALRVGQPQHF; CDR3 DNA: TGTGCCAGTAGTATAGCTCTCAGGGTTGGCCAGCCCCAGCATTTT
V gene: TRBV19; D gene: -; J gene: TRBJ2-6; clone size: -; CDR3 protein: CASSSLQGSGANVLTF; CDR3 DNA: TGTGCCAGTAGTAGCCTACAGGGCTCTGGGGCCAACGTCCTGACTTTC
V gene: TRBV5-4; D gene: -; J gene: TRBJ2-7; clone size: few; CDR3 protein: CASSPRLDGVREYEQYF; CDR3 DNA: TGTGCCAGCAGCCCGCGACTAGACGGGGTTCGGGAGTACGAGCAGTACTTC
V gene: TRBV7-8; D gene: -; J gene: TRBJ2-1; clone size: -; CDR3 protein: CASSFRVTEQFF; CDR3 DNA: TGTGCCAGCAGCTTCAGGGTTACTGAGCAGTTCTTC
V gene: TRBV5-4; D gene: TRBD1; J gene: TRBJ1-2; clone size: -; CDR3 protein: CASSPQGLDGYTF; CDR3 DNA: TGTGCCAGCAGCCCACAGGGGTTGGATGGCTACACCTTC
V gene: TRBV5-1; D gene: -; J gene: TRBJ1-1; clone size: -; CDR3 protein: CASSWGRTGTEAFF; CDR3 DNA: TGCGCCAGCAGCTGGGGCAGAACTGGAACTGAAGCTTTCTTT
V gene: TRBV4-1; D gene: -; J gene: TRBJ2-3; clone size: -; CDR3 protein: CASSQEQLSTDTQYF; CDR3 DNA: TGCGCCAGCAGCCAAGAACAGCTGAGCACAGATACGCAGTATTTT
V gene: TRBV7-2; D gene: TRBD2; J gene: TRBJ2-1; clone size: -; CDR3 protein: CASSSGAGVLFF; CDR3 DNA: TGTGCCAGCAGCTCTGGGGCGGGAGTCCTGTTCTTC
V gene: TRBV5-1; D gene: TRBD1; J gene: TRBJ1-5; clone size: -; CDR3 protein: CASSLGGTGPNQPQHF; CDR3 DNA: TGCGCCAGCAGCTTGGGAGGGACAGGCCCCAATCAGCCCCAGCATTTT
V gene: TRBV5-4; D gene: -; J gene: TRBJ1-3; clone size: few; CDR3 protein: CASSLQGGNTIYF; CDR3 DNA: TGTGCCAGCAGTCTCCAGGGTGGAAACACCATATATTTT
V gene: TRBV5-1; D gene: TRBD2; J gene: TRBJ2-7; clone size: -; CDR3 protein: CASSSDRTSTQYF; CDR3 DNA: TGCGCCAGCAGCTCAGATCGGACTAGTACGCAGTACTTC